A selection of T cell receptor beta chains follows, all from one sample in a study of blood T cell repertoires in COVID-19. Measured with immunoSEQ multiplex PCR; TCRdb has only the in-frame clones, and not every one. The repertoire has hundreds of thousands of clones, about 83% of them found once; the top ten carry 5.5% to 7%. Sequencing was done on a sample of PBMCs or T cells enriched from blood (not recorded which). The receptors originated from a woman between 40 and 50 years old who had recovered from COVID-19. CDR3s include the opening cysteine and the closing phenylalanine or tryptophan. Each record gives: V gene, D gene, clone size, CDR3 length, J gene, CDR3 DNA, CDR3 protein. The D gene is left open where the match is weak. Where a row states a size, it is once, few, many or the class of an expanded clone; other rows omit it.

V: TRBV28; D: .; size: .; length: 13; J: TRBJ1-1; DNA: TGTGCCAGCAGTCGCACCCAGGGCACTGAAGCTTTCTTT; CDR3: CASSRTQGTEAFF
V: TRBV28; D: TRBD1; size: once; length: 14; J: TRBJ2-3; DNA: TGTGCCAGCAGTCTGACAGGGGGCCAAGATACGCAGTATTTT; CDR3: CASSLTGGQDTQYF
V: TRBV5-4; D: TRBD2; size: .; length: 14; J: TRBJ2-3; DNA: TGTGCCAGCATGGGGGGAGGGGCCACAGATACGCAGTATTTT; CDR3: CASMGGGATDTQYF
V: TRBV7-8; D: TRBD2; size: few; length: 17; J: TRBJ2-3; DNA: TGTGCCAGCAGCTTAGTAGGCGGGGGGGTAAGCACAGATACGCAGTATTTT; CDR3: CASSLVGGGVSTDTQYF
V: TRBV19; D: .; size: .; length: 13; J: TRBJ2-1; DNA: TGTGCCAGTAGTATAGAGTCCAACAATGAGCAGTTCTTC; CDR3: CASSIESNNEQFF
V: TRBV29-1; D: TRBD1; size: many; length: 11; J: TRBJ1-2; DNA: TGCAGCGTCCGGACAGGGCAGGGCTACACCTTC; CDR3: CSVRTGQGYTF
V: TRBV9; D: TRBD2; size: .; length: 17; J: TRBJ2-5; DNA: TGTGCCAGCAGCGCCCCCTTTACTAGCGGGAGAGGCGAGACCCAGTACTTC; CDR3: CASSAPFTSGRGETQYF
V: TRBV24-1; D: TRBD2; size: .; length: 19; J: TRBJ2-2; DNA: TGTGCCACCAGTGATGGGGGACTAGCGGGGATCCCGAACACCGGGGAGCTGTTTTTT; CDR3: CATSDGGLAGIPNTGELFF
V: TRBV6-5; D: TRBD2; size: .; length: 14; J: TRBJ2-7; DNA: TGTGCCAGCAGCAATAGCGGGATACCCTACGAGCAGTACTTC; CDR3: CASSNSGIPYEQYF
V: TRBV7-2; D: TRBD2; size: .; length: 15; J: TRBJ2-2; DNA: TGTGCCAGCAGCTTAGAACTAGCGGGATCCGGGGAGCTGTTTTTT; CDR3: CASSLELAGSGELFF
V: TRBV7-2; D: .; size: .; length: 14; J: TRBJ2-5; DNA: TGTGCCAGCAGCCTAGGACAAGTCCCAGAGACCCAGTACTTC; CDR3: CASSLGQVPETQYF
V: TRBV28; D: TRBD1; size: .; length: 14; J: TRBJ1-6; DNA: TGTGCCAGCAGTTTCGGGACAGCTAATTCACCCCTCCACTTT; CDR3: CASSFGTANSPLHF
V: TRBV28; D: .; size: .; length: 13; J: TRBJ1-1; DNA: TGTGGATCTGGAGGGGACGGGCACACTGAAGCTTTCTTT; CDR3: CGSGGDGHTEAFF
V: TRBV28; D: .; size: once; length: 15; J: TRBJ2-5; DNA: TGTGCCAGCAGTGCCGGTGGGGCCACGCGGGAGACCCAGTACTTC; CDR3: CASSAGGATRETQYF
V: TRBV6-6; D: .; size: .; length: 15; J: TRBJ1-5; DNA: TGTGCCAGCAGTTACTCGATTTTGATATCAGGGCCCCAGCATTTT; CDR3: CASSYSILISGPQHF
V: TRBV19; D: TRBD1; size: .; length: 17; J: TRBJ2-7; DNA: TGTGCCAGTAGTATAGGTTCAGGGGGCATCAGCTCCTACGAGCAGTACTTC; CDR3: CASSIGSGGISSYEQYF